This TCR beta chain came from a study of CD8 T cells in Susac syndrome (dated by TCRdb to the late 2010s). Regarding the research as a whole: The study used repertoire sequencing to test whether antigen drove CD8+ T cell activation and differentiation in Susac syndrome. The paper as a whole reports these results and caveats: The number of individuals in the TCR sequencing and HLA analysis was recognized as being relatively small.

RNA was extracted using the RNeasy kit, and roughly 0.45 to 1 microgram was reverse transcribed with random hexamers. TCR beta CDR3 regions were amplified with the immunoSEQ multiplex PCR assay covering 54 Vbeta and 13 Jbeta segments. PCR amplification bias was corrected using a synthetic template baseline for primer optimization and computational correction. In the original analysis: Reads were annotated to V, D and J genes per IMGT and analyzed with immunoSEQ Analyzer, keeping only productive sequences. Clonality was calculated as one minus the Shannon entropy normalized by log2 of the number of productive unique sequences. Public and private clones were assessed among the 100 most prevalent clones of each patient and control. Clones were defined as Susac-specific if absent from the healthy and MS cohorts, from around 1,000 published viral clones and from other ImmuneACCESS disease sequences. In-frame beta chains were kept once TCRdb had trimmed the public reads at Q25 with fastp and called clones with MiXCR. Identical CDR3 protein sequences are pooled into one entry, listed with their most common genes and DNA. Here the V and J calls rest on TCRdb's processing, not on the authors' analysis. The sample includes 100,000 to 150,000 distinct CDR3 sequences, with around 95% observed a single time. The ten largest clones capture over 0.07% of the sample.

With respect to this clonotype: There is no known antigen for this receptor. No clone much larger than this one lies a single base away; base qualities are absent.

High-throughput TCR beta sequencing profiled peripheral blood CD8+ and CD4+ T cells from healthy donors, Susac syndrome patients and multiple sclerosis patients. Healthy donors were included as age- and sex-matched controls. CD8+ TEMRA cells were enriched by FACS, while bulk CD8+ and CD4+ T cells were purified by magnetic negative isolation. Blood was drawn into EDTA tubes, processed within 24 hours, and PBMCs were isolated by density gradient centrifugation. PBMCs intended for TCR sequencing were frozen in liquid nitrogen and were later thawed in a 37 degrees C water bath. The sorted or isolated CD4+, CD8+ and CD8+ TEMRA cells had a purity of 90% or higher. V is shortened by 6 bases, J by 5 bases, and the region joining them spans 10 bases. Inclusive of the bounding cysteine and phenylalanine, the CDR3 is 13 residues long. The only DNA kept is the CDR3, 39 bases in frame from the first base. CDR1 and CDR2 were assigned from the germline V gene as SNHLY and FYNNEI.

The rearrangement joined TRBV2 to TRBJ2-2, with no confident D gene call. Sequenced sample: CD4+ T cells from PBMCs. This TCR was sampled from a human donor in good health. The nucleotide sequence reads as follows: TGTGCCAGCAGAAAAGAGGCGACCGGGGAGCTGTTTTTT. It encodes CASRKEATGELFF.